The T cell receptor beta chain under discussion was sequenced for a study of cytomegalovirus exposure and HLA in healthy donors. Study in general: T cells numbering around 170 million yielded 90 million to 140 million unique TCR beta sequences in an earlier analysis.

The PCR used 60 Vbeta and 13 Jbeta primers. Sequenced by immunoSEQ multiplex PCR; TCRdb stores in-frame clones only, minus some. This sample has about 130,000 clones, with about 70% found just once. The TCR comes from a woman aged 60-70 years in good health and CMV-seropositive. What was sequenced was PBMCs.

CDR3 DNA: TGTGCCAGCAGCCAGTTTCACCCCTTGGCGACAGGGGGCTTTGGAAACACCATATATTTT. Translation: CASSQFHPLATGGFGNTIYF. The V gene is TRBV14, the J gene TRBJ1-3; TRBD1 matches at 10 bases. The J segment lost 3 bases and the V segment lost 3 bases, leaving 17 bases of the junction unmatched. The CDR3 loop spans 20 amino acids. Germline V gene lookup returns CDR1 SGHDN and CDR2 FVKESK.